Listed here are 14 T cell receptor beta chains from one sample, sequenced in a study of shared clonotypes between healthy human individuals. CD45RO-negative, CCR7-selected cells formed the naive CD8 fraction, which excluded terminally differentiated effector memory CD45RA+ cells. Sequencing used immunoSEQ multiplex PCR; TCRdb keeps in-frame clones, though not all of them. The sample consists of approximately 840,000 clones, about 96% of them appearing once. The sequenced material came from naive CD8+ T cells sorted from blood. These receptors were obtained from a man between 25 and 39 years old in good health.

This rearrangement joins TRBV7-9 to TRBJ2-7; TRBD1 agrees at 7 bases. The CDR3 is 12 amino acids. Germline V gene sequence: CDR1 SEHNR, CDR2 FQNEAQ (reference sequence). With 5 bases clipped from V and 6 bases from J, the junction kept 4 bases outside the gene matches. CDR3 DNA sequence: TGTGCCAGCAGCACAGGGGTGGGCGAGCAGTACTTC. Residues: CASSTGVGEQYF.

This clone was seen once. The chain recombines TRBV5-1 with TRBJ1-5; D is ambiguous. The length of the CDR3 is 14 residues. V gave up 5 bases and J gave up 3 bases, with 12 bases separating them. CDR1 is SGHRS, CDR2 YFSETQ, per germline. The DNA of the CDR3 is TGCGCCAGCAGTGAAGACGGATACAATCAGCCCCAGCATTTT. Protein sequence: CASSEDGYNQPQHF.

V is TRBV7-8 and J is TRBJ2-2; the D is unclear. The CDR3 spans 15 residues. V was shortened by 1 base and J by 4 bases, with 10 bases between the two germline ends. Germline CDR1 and CDR2: SGHVS and FQNEAQ. The CDR3 region is CASSLVPASTGELFF. As DNA, the CDR3 is TGTGCCAGCAGCTTAGTCCCGGCGAGCACCGGGGAGCTGTTTTTT.

The chain employs TRBV6-1 and TRBJ2-5, with 8 bases lining up with TRBD1. The CDR3 totals 14 residues. Trimming at V came to 2 bases and at J to 2 bases, leaving 1 base not matched to a gene. Germline lookup yields CDR1 MNHNS and CDR2 SASEGT. The CDR3 nucleotides are TGTGCCAGCAGTGAATGGGACAGGCAAGAGACCCAGTACTTC. Amino acids: CASSEWDRQETQYF.

J is TRBJ2-1 and V is TRBV11-1; 7 bases agree with TRBD2. Germline values: CDR1 SGHAT, CDR2 FQDESV (reference sequence). The CDR3 consists of 16 residues. Losses at the gene ends were 5 bases for V and 5 bases for J; bases not matched to a gene: 12. CDR3 sequence: CASSPLLADGDNEQFF. The CDR3 DNA is TGTGCCAGCAGCCCCCTCCTAGCGGACGGCGACAATGAGCAGTTCTTC.

The chain links TRBV27 to TRBJ2-1, with 8 bases identical to TRBD1. V shed 8 bases, J shed 7 bases, and the junction held 7 bases outside the gene matches. Germline lookup yields CDR1 MNHEY and CDR2 SMNVEV (reference sequence). This CDR3 region has 13 residues. DNA of the CDR3: TGTGCCAGCTCACAGGGGGTGCTTAATGAGCAGTTCTTC. Translation gives CASSQGVLNEQFF.

The gene calls are TRBV6-6 and TRBJ2-1; 10 positions match TRBD2. The CDR3 contains 16 residues. CDR1 and CDR2 (germline): MNHNY, SVGAGI (reference sequence). Trimming cost V 0 bases and J 7 bases; bases outside gene matches: 6. CDR3 sequence reads: CASSYSRPSGGNEQFF. Here the CDR3 DNA reads TGTGCCAGCAGTTACTCGAGGCCTAGCGGGGGAAATGAGCAGTTCTTC.

This chain links TRBV4-1 with TRBJ2-3; D may be TRBD2 (6 bases). The V gene lost 0 bases and the J gene lost 5 bases, with 12 bases spanning the gap. This CDR3 is 15 amino acids long. Germline V gives CDR1 MGHRA, CDR2 YSYEKL. The CDR3: CASSQDWRGGDTQYF. CDR3 sequence (DNA): TGCGCCAGCAGCCAAGATTGGAGGGGCGGAGATACGCAGTATTTT.

This chain links TRBV30 with TRBJ2-7, with D unclear. CDR3 size: 13 residues. V was shortened by 2 bases and J by 4 bases, with 12 bases between the two germline ends. The germline gives CDR1 GTSNPN, CDR2 SVGIG (reference sequence). The CDR3, as DNA: TGTGCCTGGAGTCCCTCCTCTGGGTACGAGCAGTACTTC. Its translation is CAWSPSSGYEQYF.

The V and J genes are TRBV10-2 and TRBJ2-7, with 7 bases that match TRBD1. V was pared by 2 bases and J by 5 bases, with 3 bases of the junction left unmatched. CDR3 length: 13 residues. Germline loops: CDR1 WSHSY, CDR2 SAAADI. The CDR3 sequence is CASSETGVHEQYF. DNA for the CDR3: TGCGCCAGCAGTGAGACAGGGGTCCACGAGCAGTACTTC.

The chain couples TRBV6-5 to TRBJ1-2; maybe TRBD1 (5 bases). V was shortened by 6 bases and J by 3 bases, with 11 bases between the two germline ends. The germline V gene encodes CDR1 MNHEY and CDR2 SVGAGI. CDR3 size: 13 residues. The CDR3 DNA follows: TGTGCCAGCAGGCGAGACAGAGACTATGGCTACACCTTC. It translates to CASRRDRDYGYTF.

This clone was counted a few times. The CDR3 DNA is TGTGCCAGCAGTGAGGGACAACACTCTGGAAACACCATATATTTT. Residues: CASSEGQHSGNTIYF. The rearrangement uses TRBV6-1 and TRBJ1-3, with D possibly TRBD1 on 6 matching bases. Trimming took 3 bases from V and 0 from J, leaving 9 bases between them. Germline values: CDR1 MNHNS, CDR2 SASEGT. The CDR3 is made up of 15 amino acids.

The V and J genes are TRBV27 and TRBJ2-7; 11 positions agree with TRBD1. Germline-derived CDR1 and CDR2 are MNHEY and SMNVEV (reference sequence). V gave up 2 bases and J gave up 5 bases; unmatched junction bases: 8. This CDR3 region has 16 residues. DNA for the CDR3: TGTGCCAGCAGTTTACAAGGAGGGACAGGGGGTCACGAGCAGTACTTC. Amino acid sequence: CASSLQGGTGGHEQYF.

The gene calls are TRBV11-3 and TRBJ2-1; 9 nucleotides match TRBD2. Trimming took 1 base from V and 6 from J; bases not matched to a gene: 4. There are 15 residues in the CDR3. Germline CDR1 reads SGHNT; CDR2 reads YENEEA. CDR3 region: CASSLASGIGNEQFF. CDR3 in DNA: TGTGCCAGCAGCTTAGCTAGCGGGATAGGCAATGAGCAGTTCTTC.